This T cell receptor beta chain was sequenced during a study of T cells after yellow fever vaccination. Trimming removed 3 bases at V and 1 base at J, with 6 bases between. The CDR3 spans 14 residues. Germline V gene data show CDR1 as MGHRA and CDR2 as YSYEKL. TCRdb re-derived calls from the 5' RACE reads in MiXCR, one entry per CDR3 protein. Among around 110,000 distinct CDR3 sequences listed, 8.4% were seen once. This clonotype was detected ten times or more. The chain employs TRBV4-1 and TRBJ2-2; D is perhaps TRBD2 (6 bases). The sample was CD8+ T cells sorted from PBMCs, taken 45 days after the yellow fever booster vaccination. The sequence was collected from a man under 40 who received the YFV17D yellow fever vaccine. CDR3: CASSQRENTGELFF. In nucleotides, the CDR3 is TGCGCCAGCAGCCAGCGGGAGAACACCGGGGAGCTGTTTTTT.